The TCR beta chain under discussion was sequenced for a study of blood T cell repertoires in COVID-19. Methods used by the authors: Reference gene primers were amplified, and this amplification served to estimate nucleated cell counts. The protocol was immunoSEQ multiplex PCR, while the TCRdb copy is restricted to in-frame clones and leaves out a portion. The DNA gave D and trimming, while V, J and clone size come from that table. Of about 68,000 clones in the sample, 70% to 90% were seen once. After removal of 4 bases from V and 5 bases from J, the junction contained 2 bases not matched to a gene. Germline V CDR1 and CDR2: LGHDT, YNNKEL (reference sequence). There are 12 residues in the CDR3.

The sample comprised peripheral blood. This TCR derives from a man aged 50-59 years with acute or convalescent COVID-19. J is TRBJ2-7 and V is TRBV3-1 (or the pseudogene TRBV3-2); 7 bases align to TRBD2. The CDR3 DNA follows: TGTGCCAGCAGCCGTACTAGCGACGAGCAGTACGTC. Protein product: CASSRTSDEQYV.